Each of the 31 T cell receptor beta chains below was sequenced from the same sample in a study of metastatic and nonmetastatic thyroid tumors (dated by TCRdb to 2018 to 2020). The method behind the library was PCR. TCRdb shows the sequencer as Illumina HiSeq 4000. TCRdb trimmed public reads at Q25 via fastp, called clones via MiXCR and kept in-frame beta chains. This sample holds about 6,500 clones; 15% to 20% were observed only once. The top ten clones comprise less than 25% of the sample. None of the patients had been given any treatment before thyroid surgery. Sequenced sample: adjacent normal tissue. These receptors all come from a male donor with papillary thyroid cancer or a benign thyroid nodule (not recorded which). Some clones in this sample may be carry-over from other donors' samples.

With respect to this clone: Given the absence of the conserved phenylalanine or tryptophan at the CDR3 end, a read error is likely. The chain has TRBV5-1 and TRBJ2-5; 11 bases map to TRBD2. Losses at the gene ends were 4 bases for V and 5 bases for J; bases not matched to a gene: 4. CDR3 size: 14 residues. CDR1 and CDR2 from the germline V gene are SGHRS and YFSETQ. CDR3 nucleotide sequence: TGCGCCAGCAGCATTAGCGGGGGGGCTGAGACCCAGTACCTC. This translates into CASSISGGAETQYL.

This clone is labeled as medium-sized. This rearrangement joins TRBV20-1 to TRBJ2-3; tentatively, D is TRBD1 (6 bases). The CDR3 is 15 residues long. The germline gives CDR1 DFQATT, CDR2 SNEGSKA (reference sequence). V was pared by 6 bases and J by 1 base, with 17 bases between. The CDR3 loop reads CSARSTGWGTDTQYF. The CDR3 nucleotides read TGCAGTGCCCGGTCAACAGGGTGGGGCACAGATACGCAGTATTTT.

The V call is TRBV6-1, the J call TRBJ2-3; 14 nucleotides line up with TRBD2. V gave up 6 bases and J gave up 4 bases; unmatched junction bases: 3. The CDR3 runs 15 residues. Germline assignment: CDR1 MNHNS and CDR2 SASEGT. CDR3 amino acids: CASRTSGGEADTQYF. DNA of the CDR3: TGTGCCAGCAGGACTAGCGGGGGGGAAGCAGATACGCAGTATTTT.

The chain uses TRBV28 and TRBJ1-5; no reliable D call. With 3 bases removed from V and 10 bases from J, the gap between germline ends came to 22 bases. Germline-derived CDR1 and CDR2 are MDHEN and SYDVKM. The CDR3 runs to 16 residues. The CDR3 DNA is TGTGCCAGCAGTTTTCCCGAAGTGGGTGTATTTCATCCCCAGCATTTT. It codes for CASSFPEVGVFHPQHF.

This clone was recorded many times. This chain links TRBV27 with TRBJ2-7, with TRBD1 as a possible D gene (6 bases). Deletions cut 5 bases from V and 4 bases from J, with 9 bases between. The length of the CDR3 is 12 residues. Germline V gene sequence: CDR1 MNHEY, CDR2 SMNVEV (reference sequence). The CDR3 sequence is CASSHTGYEQYF. For the CDR3, the DNA is TGTGCCAGCAGTCATACAGGGTACGAGCAGTACTTC.

This clone was seen many times. At one end the junction does not follow the germline gene, possibly because of a read error. The V call is TRBV2, the J call TRBJ1-5, with no clear D. Germline loops: CDR1 SNHLY, CDR2 FYNNEI. CDR3 length: 13 amino acids. CDR3 sequence (DNA): TGTACCAGCGGTTCCTCCCTCAATCAGCTCCAGCATTTT. This codes for CTSGSSLNQLQHF.

This clone is large (0.1 to 1%) by share. The gene calls are TRBV6-1 and TRBJ2-1; 7 positions match TRBD2. V gave up 6 bases and J gave up 5 bases; unmatched junction bases: 10. Per germline, CDR1 MNHNS and CDR2 SASEGT. The CDR3 covers 15 residues. CDR3: CASSRASGPNNEQFF. CDR3 bases: TGTGCCAGCAGCCGCGCTAGCGGACCTAACAATGAGCAGTTCTTC.

The chain joins TRBV28 to TRBJ2-1; 11 bases match TRBD2. This CDR3 contains 17 residues. V lost 5 bases and J lost 6; bases outside the gene matches: 12. Germline CDR1 MDHEN, CDR2 SYDVKM. The CDR3: CASSTRVAGGPGNEQFF. The CDR3 DNA sequence: TGTGCCAGCAGTACACGCGTAGCGGGAGGGCCAGGCAATGAGCAGTTCTTC.

This clone was counted many times. The chain carries TRBV3-1 and TRBJ1-2; 8 positions match TRBD1. The CDR3 consists of 14 residues. CDR1 is LGHDT, CDR2 YNNKEL, per germline (reference sequence). Germline trimming cut 3 bases from V and 7 bases from J; bases unmatched to any gene: 7. CDR3 in DNA: TGTGCCAGCAGCCAGCGGACAGGGCTTTCTGGCTACACCTTC. Protein product: CASSQRTGLSGYTF.

The V call is TRBV11-2, the J call TRBJ1-6; D not certain. The CDR3 is made up of 12 amino acids. Trimming removed 4 bases at V and 10 bases at J, with 8 bases between. The germline V gene encodes CDR1 SGHAT and CDR2 FQNNGV. The CDR3: CASSSTVSPLHF. The DNA of the CDR3 is TGTGCCAGCAGCTCGACGGTGTCACCCCTCCACTTT.

The chain carries TRBV6-1 and TRBJ2-1; 13 nucleotides align to TRBD2. This CDR3 has 13 amino acids. CDR1 is MNHNS, CDR2 SASEGT, per germline. In nucleotides, the CDR3 is TGTGCGGGGACTAGCGGGATTTTCAATGAGCAGTTCTTC. Protein: CAGTSGIFNEQFF.

This clone has a handful of counts. The chain combines TRBV7-3 with TRBJ2-3; TRBD2 agrees at 11 bases. The V gene's germline CDR1 is SGHTA and CDR2 FQGTGA. This CDR3 comprises 15 residues. V lost 5 bases to trimming and J lost 2 bases; unmatched junction nucleotides: 3. CDR3 residues: CASSQGLADTDTQYF. The CDR3 DNA sequence: TGTGCCAGCAGCCAGGGACTAGCGGACACAGATACGCAGTATTTT.

This clone was detected a few times. The chain has TRBV6-1 and TRBJ1-3; D is perhaps TRBD1 (5 bases). Germline V CDR1 and CDR2: MNHNS, SASEGT. Trimming shortened V by 6 bases and J by 6 bases, and 15 bases separated the two germline ends. The CDR3 length is 14 residues. The CDR3 spells CASSPTDSKNTIYF. The CDR3, as DNA: TGTGCCAGCAGCCCGACAGATTCTAAAAACACCATATATTTT.

This clone has at least ten counts. J is TRBJ2-2 and V is TRBV5-1; D uncertain. The CDR3 loop spans 15 amino acids. Germline V gives CDR1 SGHRS, CDR2 YFSETQ. The V gene lost 2 bases and the J gene lost 0 bases, with 8 bases spanning the gap. CDR3 nucleotide sequence: TGCGCCAGCAGCTTCAACAGAGCGAACACCGGGGAGCTGTTTTTT. It encodes CASSFNRANTGELFF.

The V call is TRBV6-4, the J call TRBJ1-1; the D gene is possibly TRBD1 (6 bases). V lost 8 bases and J 5 bases, leaving 15 bases between the germline ends. The CDR3 extends over 13 amino acids. Per germline, CDR1 MRHNA and CDR2 SNTAGT. The CDR3 region is CASSLKGGTEAFF. CDR3 sequence (DNA): TGTGCCAGCTCCCTCAAGGGGGGTACTGAAGCTTTCTTT.

The table lists this clone with many counts. The chain links TRBV3-1 to TRBJ2-3; D unresolved. This CDR3 has 12 residues. Germline loops: CDR1 LGHDT, CDR2 YNNKEL (reference sequence). V was cut by 2 bases and J by 3 bases, with 3 bases left in between. The CDR3: CASSQSTDTQYF. CDR3 bases: TGTGCCAGCAGCCAAAGTACAGATACGCAGTATTTT.

This clone was picked up many times. This chain joins TRBV6-5 and TRBJ2-1; 11 nucleotides agree with TRBD2. V lost 4 bases and J lost 9; bases outside the gene matches: 11. This CDR3 is built from 16 residues. Germline CDR1 is MNHEY and CDR2 is SVGAGI. CDR3 nucleotides: TGTGCCAGCAGTTTATATAGCGGGGGGGCTGAGAGTGAGCAGTTCTTC. This translates into CASSLYSGGAESEQFF.

The gene calls are TRBV28 and TRBJ1-2; 8 bases align to TRBD1. This CDR3 has 15 amino acids. CDR1 is MDHEN and CDR2 is SYDVKM in the germline V gene. V shed 5 bases, J shed 5 bases, and the junction held 10 bases outside the gene matches. Written as DNA, the CDR3 is TGTGCCAGCAGTCCCCGCGACAGGGGAAATTATGGCTACACCTTC. It codes for CASSPRDRGNYGYTF.

This clone was seen a handful of times. This chain joins TRBV18 and TRBJ1-1; no firm D call. CDR3 length: 12 amino acids. Germline CDR1 is KGHSH and CDR2 is LQKENI. V was pared by 6 bases and J by 1 base, with 6 bases between. The CDR3 loop reads CASSSRNTEAFF. The CDR3 coding sequence is TGTGCCAGCTCGTCCAGGAACACTGAAGCTTTCTTT.

The table lists this clone with a few counts. This chain uses TRBV27 with TRBJ2-7; no reliable D call. This CDR3 contains 14 residues. V lost 8 bases and J 2 bases, leaving 16 bases between the germline ends. CDR1 MNHEY and CDR2 SMNVEV come from the germline V gene (reference sequence). This CDR3 is CASGVAGGPYEQYF. In nucleotides, the CDR3 is TGTGCCAGCGGGGTGGCTGGCGGTCCCTACGAGCAGTACTTC.

This clone showed up just a few times. This rearrangement joins TRBV28 to TRBJ1-6; D remains unclear. Germline values: CDR1 MDHEN, CDR2 SYDVKM. The CDR3 contains 13 residues. V dropped 8 bases and J dropped 12 bases, with 17 bases sitting between them. CDR3 in DNA: TGTGCCAGCCATGTGGCAGGCTCTAGACCCCTCCACTTT. The encoded protein is CASHVAGSRPLHF.

This rearrangement joins TRBV6-5 to TRBJ2-2; a weak D match, TRBD2 (5 bases). Per germline, CDR1 MNHEY and CDR2 SVGAGI. V lost 2 bases and J 5 bases, leaving 12 bases between the germline ends. The CDR3 has 15 residues. CDR3 coding DNA: TGTGCCAGCAGTTACGCCGGAGGACTGACCGGGGAGCTGTTTTTT. Protein product: CASSYAGGLTGELFF.

The chain is built from TRBV11-2 and TRBJ2-1; D possibly corresponds to TRBD2 (6 bases). The V gene lost 4 bases and the J gene lost 6 bases, with 16 bases spanning the gap. CDR3 length: 15 amino acids. CDR1 is SGHAT and CDR2 is FQNNGV in the germline V gene. The CDR3, as DNA: TGTGCCAGCAGCTCATGGAGGGGCAGTCTCAATGAGCAGTTCTTC. Its protein is CASSSWRGSLNEQFF.

This chain joins TRBV5-1 and TRBJ1-1, with D maybe TRBD1 (5 bases). Trimming stripped 4 bases from V and 7 bases from J, with 17 bases between. Germline CDR1 and CDR2: SGHRS and YFSETQ. The length of the CDR3 is 14 residues. The CDR3 DNA reads TGCGCCAGCAGCCTAATGGGGGGAACGGATGAAGCTTTCTTT. Amino acid sequence: CASSLMGGTDEAFF.

CDR3 DNA sequence: TGTGCCAGCAGCTTACAACAGATCGTTTATAATTCACCCCTCCACTTT. This translates into CASSLQQIVYNSPLHF. The chain carries TRBV11-2 and TRBJ1-6; D is unresolved. The CDR3 is made up of 16 amino acids. Trimming took 2 bases from V and 4 from J, leaving 12 bases between them. Germline-derived CDR1 and CDR2 are SGHAT and FQNNGV.

By share of the sample, this clone is medium-sized. The rearrangement links TRBV28 to TRBJ2-5; TRBD2 aligns across 8 bases. The CDR3 totals 14 residues. The junction had 5 bases not matched to a gene; V was cut back by 4 bases and J by 4 bases. Germline V gives CDR1 MDHEN, CDR2 SYDVKM. Here the CDR3 DNA reads TGTGCCAGCAGTTCCCACGGGGGGGCAGAGACCCAGTACTTC. Translated: CASSSHGGAETQYF.

DNA of the CDR3: TGTGCCAGCAGCGATCAAAGACAGGGGAATTCGGGCTACACCTTC. Protein sequence: CASSDQRQGNSGYTF. The chain recombines TRBV7-9 with TRBJ1-2; 8 positions agree with TRBD1. The germline V gene encodes CDR1 SEHNR and CDR2 FQNEAQ (reference sequence). The V gene end was trimmed by 5 bases and the J gene end by 8 bases; junction bases not matched to a gene: 13. The length of the CDR3 is 15 residues. Drawing the rest from reference TRBV7-9 and TRBJ1-2, the complete variable domain is DTGVSQNPRHKITKRGQNVTFRCDPISEHNRLYWYRQTLGQGPEFLTYFQNEAQLEKSRLLSDRFSAERPKGSFSTLEIQRTEQGDSAMYLCASSDQRQGNSGYTFGSGTRLTVV.

This clone occurred a few times. For the CDR3, the DNA is TGTGCCAGCAGCGGGGGACGGTTCTACGAGCAGTACTTC. Its translation is CASSGGRFYEQYF. The J gene is TRBJ2-7, the V gene TRBV7-9; D could derive from TRBD1 or TRBD2 (5 bases each). The CDR3 runs to 13 residues. The germline CDR1 and CDR2 sequences are SEHNR and FQNEAQ (reference sequence). V was cut by 5 bases and J by 3 bases, with 11 bases left in between.

This clone was detected once. The V call is TRBV6-1, the J call TRBJ1-4, with TRBD1 matching 8 bases. The CDR3 contains 17 residues. The germline V gene encodes CDR1 MNHNS and CDR2 SASEGT. Trimming removed 6 bases from V and 7 bases from J; junction bases left unmatched: 16. CDR3 DNA sequence: TGTGCCAGCAGACCCGGGAGACCGACAGGGGTTCGTGAAAAACTGTTTTTT. Translating gives CASRPGRPTGVREKLFF.

The chain recombines TRBV19 with TRBJ1-2; 7 bases align to TRBD1. Germline CDR1 LNHDA, CDR2 SQIVND (reference sequence). V lost 4 bases to trimming and J lost 4 bases; unmatched junction nucleotides: 6. This CDR3 is 14 amino acids long. The CDR3 nucleotides read TGTGCCAGTAGTAACGAGGGGGCGGCCTATGGCTACACCTTC. The encoded protein is CASSNEGAAYGYTF.

Regarding this clone: The sample holds other DNA sequences that translate to the same CDR3. The genes are TRBV5-4 and TRBJ2-5, with 10 bases matching TRBD2. There are 16 residues in the CDR3. Germline assignment: CDR1 SGHNT and CDR2 YYREEE (reference sequence). V trimming: 7 bases; J trimming: 5 bases; junction bases outside the gene matches: 14. The CDR3: CASGMGPSGRFETQYF. The CDR3 DNA is TGTGCCAGCGGCATGGGTCCTAGCGGGAGATTTGAGACCCAGTACTTC.